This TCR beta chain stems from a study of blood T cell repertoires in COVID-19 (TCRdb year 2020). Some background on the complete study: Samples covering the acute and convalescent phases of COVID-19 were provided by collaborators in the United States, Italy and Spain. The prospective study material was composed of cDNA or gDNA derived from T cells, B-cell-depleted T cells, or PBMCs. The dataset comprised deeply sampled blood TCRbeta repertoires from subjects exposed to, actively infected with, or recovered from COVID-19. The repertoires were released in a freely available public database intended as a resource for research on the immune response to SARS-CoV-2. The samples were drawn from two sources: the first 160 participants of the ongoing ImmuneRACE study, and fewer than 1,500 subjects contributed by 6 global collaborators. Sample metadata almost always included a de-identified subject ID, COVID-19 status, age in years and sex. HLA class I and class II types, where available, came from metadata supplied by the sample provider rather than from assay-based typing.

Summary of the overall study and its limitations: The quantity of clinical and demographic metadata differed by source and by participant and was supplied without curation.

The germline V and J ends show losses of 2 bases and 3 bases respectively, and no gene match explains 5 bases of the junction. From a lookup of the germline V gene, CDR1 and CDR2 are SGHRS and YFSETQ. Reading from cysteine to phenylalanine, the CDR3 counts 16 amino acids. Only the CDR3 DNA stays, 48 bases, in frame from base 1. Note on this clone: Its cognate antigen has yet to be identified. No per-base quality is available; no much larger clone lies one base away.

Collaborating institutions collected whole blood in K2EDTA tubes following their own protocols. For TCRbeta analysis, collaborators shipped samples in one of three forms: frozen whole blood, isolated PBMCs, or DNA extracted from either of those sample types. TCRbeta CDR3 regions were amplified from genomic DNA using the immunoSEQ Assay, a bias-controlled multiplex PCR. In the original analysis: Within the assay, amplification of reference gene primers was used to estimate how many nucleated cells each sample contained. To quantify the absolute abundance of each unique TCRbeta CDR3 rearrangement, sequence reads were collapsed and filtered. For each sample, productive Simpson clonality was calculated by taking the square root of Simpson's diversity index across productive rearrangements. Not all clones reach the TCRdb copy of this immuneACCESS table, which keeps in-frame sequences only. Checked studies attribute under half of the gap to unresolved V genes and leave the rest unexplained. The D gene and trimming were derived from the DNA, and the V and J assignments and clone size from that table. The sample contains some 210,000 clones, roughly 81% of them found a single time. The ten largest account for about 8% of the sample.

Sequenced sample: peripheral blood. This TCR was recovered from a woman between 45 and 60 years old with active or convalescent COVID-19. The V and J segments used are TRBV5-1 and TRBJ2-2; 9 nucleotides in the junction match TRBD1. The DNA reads TGCGCCAGCAGCTTAACAGGGGGCGCATACACCGGGGAGCTGTTTTTT. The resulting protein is CASSLTGGAYTGELFF.